A single sample is the source of the 4 T cell receptor beta chains below, sequenced in a study of blood T cell repertoires in COVID-19. Only in-frame clones appear in the TCRdb table, and some are missing; sequencing was by immunoSEQ multiplex PCR. The sample has about 250,000 clones, around 91% seen once. The sequenced sample consisted of peripheral blood. These receptors were obtained from a woman aged 60-70 years with COVID-19, enrolled during active disease.

V usage is TRBV6-5 and J usage is TRBJ2-7, with 8 bases fitting TRBD2. The V gene end was trimmed by 2 bases and the J gene end by 0 bases; junction bases not matched to a gene: 6. Germline loops: CDR1 MNHEY, CDR2 SVGAGI. This CDR3 is 16 amino acids long. CDR3 DNA sequence: TGTGCCAGCAGTTACACGAGCGGGGGTAGCTCCTACGAGCAGTACTTC. Its translation: CASSYTSGGSSYEQYF.

The rearrangement joins TRBV28 to TRBJ2-1; 11 bases map to TRBD1. This CDR3 has 15 amino acids. The trim removed 3 bases at V and 7 bases at J, leaving 5 bases unmatched. The germline V gene encodes CDR1 MDHEN and CDR2 SYDVKM. This CDR3 is CASSFRGQGDNEQFF. CDR3 sequence (DNA): TGTGCCAGCAGTTTTAGGGGACAGGGGGATAATGAGCAGTTCTTC.

J is TRBJ1-5 and V is TRBV6-4; D is uncertain. Germline V gives CDR1 MRHNA, CDR2 SNTAGT. Trimming stripped 5 bases from V and 4 bases from J, with 9 bases between. The CDR3 is made up of 13 amino acids. The CDR3 spells CASSSESNQPQHF. The CDR3 coding sequence is TGTGCCAGCAGTTCAGAAAGTAATCAGCCCCAGCATTTT.

The chain joins TRBV7-2 to TRBJ2-5; possibly TRBD1 for D (6 bases). This CDR3 has 13 amino acids. Germline loops: CDR1 SGHTA, CDR2 FQGNSA. Trimming took off 2 bases at V and 5 bases at J, with 9 bases between the two ends. CDR3 loop: CASSLTTGETQYF. In DNA form, the CDR3 reads TGTGCCAGCAGCTTAACAACAGGGGAGACCCAGTACTTC.